A selection of T cell receptor beta chains follows, all from one sample in a study of blood T cell repertoires in COVID-19. TCRdb's table, derived via immunoSEQ multiplex PCR, lists solely in-frame clones and lacks some. The sample lists about 210,000 clones, 80% to 90% seen once, with around 0.7% in the top ten. Material for sequencing was peripheral blood. Source of these receptors: a man in his forties with acute or convalescent COVID-19. CDR3s include the opening cysteine and the closing phenylalanine or tryptophan. Each record gives: J gene, D gene, clone size, V gene, CDR3 protein, CDR3 DNA. The D gene is left open where the match is weak. The listing skips clone size in some rows; elsewhere it reads once, few, many or a size class.

j_gene: TRBJ2-7; d_gene: -; abundance: -; v_gene: TRBV27; CDR3aa: CASSITGFEQYF; CDR3nt: TGTGCCAGCAGTATCACAGGGTTTGAGCAGTACTTC
j_gene: TRBJ1-1; d_gene: -; abundance: -; v_gene: TRBV5-1; CDR3aa: CASSSGQVRRNTEAFF; CDR3nt: TGCGCCAGCAGCTCCGGACAAGTCCGGAGGAACACTGAAGCTTTCTTT
j_gene: TRBJ2-7; d_gene: TRBD2; abundance: -; v_gene: TRBV9; CDR3aa: CASSGTSRSYEQYF; CDR3nt: TGTGCCAGCAGCGGGACTAGTCGGTCCTACGAGCAGTACTTC
j_gene: TRBJ2-7; d_gene: -; abundance: -; v_gene: TRBV9; CDR3aa: CASSGGSYEQYF; CDR3nt: TGTGCCAGCAGCGGAGGGAGCTACGAGCAGTACTTC
j_gene: TRBJ2-7; d_gene: -; abundance: -; v_gene: TRBV7-8; CDR3aa: CASSSRQPYEQYF; CDR3nt: TGTGCCAGCAGCTCCCGACAGCCCTACGAGCAGTACTTC
j_gene: TRBJ1-1; d_gene: -; abundance: -; v_gene: TRBV27; CDR3aa: CASGALISGVGEAFF; CDR3nt: TGTGCCAGCGGGGCCCTTATCTCTGGTGTAGGTGAAGCTTTCTTT
j_gene: TRBJ2-2; d_gene: -; abundance: -; v_gene: TRBV30; CDR3aa: CAWSRPGELFF; CDR3nt: TGTGCCTGGTCGAGGCCCGGGGAGCTGTTTTTT
j_gene: TRBJ2-3; d_gene: -; abundance: -; v_gene: TRBV29-1; CDR3aa: CSVDARGGGTDTQYF; CDR3nt: TGCAGCGTTGATGCAAGGGGCGGGGGCACAGATACGCAGTATTTT
j_gene: TRBJ2-5; d_gene: -; abundance: -; v_gene: TRBV28; CDR3aa: CASSFGVAGYQETQYF; CDR3nt: TGTGCCAGCAGTTTCGGGGTGGCAGGCTACCAAGAGACCCAGTACTTC
j_gene: TRBJ2-7; d_gene: -; abundance: -; v_gene: TRBV5-4; CDR3aa: CASSLDQGDAEQYF; CDR3nt: TGTGCCAGCAGCCTTGATCAGGGCGATGCCGAGCAGTACTTC
j_gene: TRBJ2-2; d_gene: -; abundance: once; v_gene: TRBV4-1; CDR3aa: CASSPGDSNTGELFF; CDR3nt: TGCGCCAGCAGCCCGGGGGATTCGAACACCGGGGAGCTGTTTTTT
j_gene: TRBJ2-5; d_gene: TRBD1; abundance: -; v_gene: TRBV10-3; CDR3aa: CAISSRDREETQYF; CDR3nt: TGTGCCATCAGTTCCCGGGACAGGGAGGAGACCCAGTACTTC
j_gene: TRBJ2-5; d_gene: TRBD2; abundance: once; v_gene: TRBV24-1; CDR3aa: CATSDFRALPSGKGETQYF; CDR3nt: TGTGCCACCAGTGATTTTCGCGCCCTGCCGAGCGGGAAGGGGGAGACCCAGTACTTC
j_gene: TRBJ1-6; d_gene: -; abundance: -; v_gene: TRBV7-3; CDR3aa: CASSLYSGFDSPLHF; CDR3nt: TGTGCCAGCAGCCTCTACAGTGGGTTTGATTCACCCCTCCACTTT
j_gene: TRBJ2-5; d_gene: TRBD1; abundance: -; v_gene: TRBV14; CDR3aa: CASSQDFRQGRGTQYF; CDR3nt: TGTGCCAGCAGCCAAGATTTTCGACAGGGGCGGGGGACCCAGTACTTC
j_gene: TRBJ1-2; d_gene: -; abundance: -; v_gene: TRBV6-1; CDR3aa: CASSEGRVASYTF; CDR3nt: TGTGCCAGCAGTGAAGGCAGGGTCGCAAGCTACACCTTC
j_gene: TRBJ2-5; d_gene: TRBD2; abundance: -; v_gene: TRBV24-1; CDR3aa: CATSEASGGKETQYF; CDR3nt: TGTGCCACCAGTGAGGCTAGCGGGGGAAAAGAGACCCAGTACTTC
j_gene: TRBJ1-5; d_gene: TRBD1; abundance: -; v_gene: TRBV4-1; CDR3aa: CASSQERGLNQPQHF; CDR3nt: TGCGCCAGCAGCCAAGAGAGGGGGCTGAATCAGCCCCAGCATTTT
j_gene: TRBJ1-1; d_gene: -; abundance: -; v_gene: TRBV6-5; CDR3aa: CASSYEGANTEAFF; CDR3nt: TGTGCCAGCAGTTACGAGGGAGCGAACACTGAAGCTTTCTTT
j_gene: TRBJ2-2; d_gene: -; abundance: -; v_gene: TRBV7-3; CDR3aa: CASSFGGPQATGELFF; CDR3nt: TGTGCCAGCAGCTTTGGCGGCCCACAGGCCACCGGGGAGCTGTTTTTT
j_gene: TRBJ2-1; d_gene: TRBD1; abundance: -; v_gene: TRBV9; CDR3aa: CASRDPTGGEQFF; CDR3nt: TGTGCCAGCAGAGACCCTACAGGGGGCGAGCAGTTCTTC
j_gene: TRBJ2-3; d_gene: -; abundance: -; v_gene: TRBV27; CDR3aa: CASRSTGLYTTDTQYF; CDR3nt: TGTGCCAGCAGATCCACCGGGTTATATACAACAGATACGCAGTATTTT
j_gene: TRBJ1-2; d_gene: TRBD1; abundance: -; v_gene: TRBV6-5; CDR3aa: CASSYSRQGGDGYTF; CDR3nt: TGTGCCAGCAGTTACTCGAGACAGGGGGGAGATGGCTACACCTTC
j_gene: TRBJ1-2; d_gene: -; abundance: -; v_gene: TRBV20-1; CDR3aa: CSASGNIGYTF; CDR3nt: TGCAGTGCCTCCGGGAACATCGGCTACACCTTC
j_gene: TRBJ2-6; d_gene: -; abundance: -; v_gene: TRBV5-1; CDR3aa: CASSLVGGEISGANVLTF; CDR3nt: TGCGCCAGCAGCCTCGTGGGAGGCGAGATCTCTGGGGCCAACGTCCTGACTTTC
j_gene: TRBJ1-5; d_gene: -; abundance: once; v_gene: TRBV19; CDR3aa: CASSIYRRGGRQPQHF; CDR3nt: TGTGCCAGTAGTATCTATAGGAGGGGGGGGCGTCAGCCCCAGCATTTT